This T cell receptor (beta chain) was sequenced during a study of cytomegalovirus exposure and HLA in healthy donors. V lost 4 bases and J lost 4; bases outside the gene matches: 5. From germline, CDR1 is SNHLY and CDR2 FYNNEI. There are 14 residues in the CDR3. Study-wide results and limits: The CMV antigen specificity of a few CMV-associated chains was confirmed through in vitro analysis. The study flagged about 150 TCR beta chains as cytomegalovirus-associated.

Data came from immunoSEQ multiplex PCR; TCRdb stores just in-frame clones and leaves some out. The sample holds 260,000 or so clones, roughly 90% seen once. On this clone itself: The antigen is not known.

The sequencing input was PBMCs. The chain uses TRBV2 and TRBJ2-7; 9 bases are a match to TRBD2. The sequence derives from a woman under 30 in good health and CMV-seronegative. The DNA for the CDR3 is TGTGCCAGCAGTGGTGGTAGCGGGAGATACGAGCAGTACTTC. Translation gives CASSGGSGRYEQYF.